This is a list of T cell receptor beta chains from one sample in a study of Ad26.COV2.S vaccination and SARS-CoV-2 variants. Produced via immunoSEQ multiplex PCR; TCRdb's table is partial and in-frame only. Found here are about 320,000 clones, around 84% of them singletons; the top ten hold approximately 1.9%. Here the sequenced sample was peripheral blood, taken in a trial of Ad26.COV2.S vaccine versus placebo. The source of these receptors is a person between 18 and 60 years old who received the Ad26.COV2.S COVID-19 vaccine or a placebo. The CDR3 runs from the conserved cysteine through the conserved F or W. D genes are given only for firm matches. The size field is filled for only some rows; it gives once, few, many or a size class.

V	J	size	D	CDR3	DNA
TRBV11-2	TRBJ2-5	NA	TRBD1	CASSSGQRPRETQYF	TGTGCCAGCAGCTCGGGACAGAGACCAAGAGAGACCCAGTACTTC
TRBV7-2	TRBJ1-2	few	NA	CASSLARGNYGYTF	TGTGCCAGCAGCTTAGCGAGGGGGAACTATGGCTACACCTTC
TRBV7-2	TRBJ1-3	NA	NA	CASSLEVGNTIYF	TGTGCCAGCAGCTTAGAGGTTGGAAACACCATATATTTT
TRBV20-1	TRBJ2-1	NA	TRBD2	CSASPGGGNEQFF	TGCAGTGCTAGTCCCGGGGGGGGCAATGAGCAGTTCTTC
TRBV5-6	TRBJ1-1	NA	NA	CASSLESAGMNTEAFF	TGTGCCAGCAGCTTGGAATCCGCAGGGATGAACACTGAAGCTTTCTTT
TRBV20-1	TRBJ1-2	NA	NA	CSANYGYTF	TGCAGTGCTAACTATGGCTACACCTTC
TRBV19	TRBJ2-7	once	TRBD1	CASSAGTVFNEQYF	TGTGCCAGTAGTGCCGGGACAGTTTTCAACGAGCAGTACTTC
TRBV6-5	TRBJ1-1	NA	TRBD1	CASRPPGQGTEAFF	TGTGCCAGCAGGCCACCGGGACAGGGGACTGAAGCTTTCTTT
TRBV4-1	TRBJ2-7	many	NA	CASSQVQGTYEQYF	TGCGCCAGCAGCCAAGTCCAGGGTACCTACGAGCAGTACTTC
TRBV6-6	TRBJ2-5	once	NA	CASCAGGSVETQYF	TGTGCCAGCTGCGCGGGCGGTTCCGTGGAGACCCAGTACTTC
TRBV5-1	TRBJ2-5	NA	NA	CASSLEEYQETQYF	TGCGCCAGCAGCTTGGAAGAGTACCAAGAGACCCAGTACTTC
TRBV19	TRBJ2-7	NA	TRBD1	CASTETGEGAYEQYF	TGTGCCAGTACCGAGACAGGGGAAGGGGCTTACGAGCAGTACTTC
TRBV18	TRBJ1-1	once	NA	CASSSGSTEAFF	TGTGCCAGCTCATCAGGGTCCACTGAAGCTTTCTTT
TRBV10-3	TRBJ2-4	NA	NA	CAISPGGLAKNIQYF	TGTGCCATCAGTCCCGGGGGACTAGCCAAAAACATTCAGTACTTC
TRBV7-9	TRBJ1-1	NA	NA	CASSLATRGRGDEAFF	TGTGCCAGCAGCTTAGCGACCCGGGGCAGGGGAGATGAAGCTTTCTTT
TRBV6-2/TRBV6-3	TRBJ1-2	once	NA	CASSSQGSNYGYTF	TGTGCCAGCAGCTCACAGGGTTCTAACTATGGCTACACCTTC
TRBV6-5	TRBJ1-1	NA	NA	CASRAGMNTEAFF	TGTGCCAGCAGAGCTGGCATGAACACTGAAGCTTTCTTT
TRBV18	TRBJ1-2	NA	TRBD1	CASSPQGVSNYGYTF	TGTGCCAGCTCACCGCAGGGGGTCTCTAACTATGGCTACACCTTC
TRBV10-3	TRBJ2-3	NA	TRBD2	CAISESETSVDDTQYF	TGTGCCATCAGTGAGTCAGAGACTAGCGTAGACGATACGCAGTATTTT
TRBV20-1	TRBJ1-2	NA	NA	CSASHMGFYGYTF	TGCAGTGCTAGTCATATGGGGTTCTATGGCTACACCTTC
TRBV6-5	TRBJ1-5	NA	NA	CASSYASNSNQPQHF	TGTGCCAGCAGTTACGCTTCAAATAGCAATCAGCCCCAGCATTTT
TRBV19	TRBJ2-7	NA	NA	CASSNGIGSYEQYF	TGTGCCAGTAGTAATGGGATAGGCTCCTACGAGCAGTACTTC
TRBV3-1/TRBV3-2	TRBJ2-7	NA	NA	CASSRSGVAGTYEQYF	TGTGCCAGCAGCCGGTCCGGGGTAGCTGGCACCTACGAGCAGTACTTC
TRBV30	TRBJ1-1	NA	TRBD1	CAWSRGQGAEAFF	TGTGCCTGGAGCAGAGGGCAGGGGGCAGAGGCTTTCTTT
TRBV3-1/TRBV3-2	TRBJ2-7	NA	NA	CASSQGTGEAYEQYF	TGTGCCAGCAGCCAGGGAACAGGGGAGGCCTACGAGCAGTACTTC
TRBV5-6	TRBJ2-2	once	NA	CASSLVIGLNSGELFF	TGTGCCAGCAGCTTGGTCATAGGGTTGAATTCGGGGGAGCTGTTTTTT
TRBV10-3	TRBJ1-6	NA	TRBD1	CAISDSGQSSYNSPLHF	TGTGCCATCAGTGACTCGGGACAGAGCTCCTATAATTCACCCCTCCACTTT
TRBV4-3	TRBJ1-2	NA	NA	CASSQDFEGNYGYTF	TGCGCCAGCAGCCAAGATTTCGAGGGGAACTATGGCTACACCTTC
TRBV7-8	TRBJ2-3	NA	TRBD2	CASSLRLAGARGNNTQYF	TGTGCCAGCAGCTTAAGGCTAGCGGGGGCCCGCGGGAATAATACGCAGTATTTT
TRBV30	TRBJ1-4	NA	NA	CAWSGTGVNEKLFF	TGTGCCTGGAGCGGCACAGGAGTTAATGAAAAACTGTTTTTT
TRBV7-3	TRBJ2-7	NA	NA	CASSLQQGYEQYF	TGTGCCAGCAGCTTACAACAGGGCTACGAGCAGTACTTC
TRBV10-2	TRBJ1-1	NA	NA	CASRRFGGMNTEAFF	TGCGCCAGCAGGAGATTTGGGGGGATGAACACTGAAGCTTTCTTT
TRBV7-3	TRBJ2-2	once	NA	CASSLRGLETGELFF	TGTGCCAGCAGCTTACGGGGCCTGGAAACCGGGGAGCTGTTTTTT
TRBV19	TRBJ2-1	NA	NA	CASARGISYNEQFF	TGTGCCAGTGCCAGGGGTATTTCCTACAATGAGCAGTTCTTC
TRBV6-5	TRBJ1-3	NA	TRBD1	CASSYDRGGGNTIYF	TGTGCCAGCAGTTACGACAGGGGAGGTGGAAACACCATATATTTT
TRBV7-2	TRBJ1-1	NA	TRBD1	CASSLGVTGGVEAFF	TGTGCCAGCAGCTTAGGGGTCACAGGGGGCGTTGAAGCTTTCTTT
TRBV5-1	TRBJ1-2	NA	NA	CASSLFGDRYGYTF	TGCGCCAGCAGCTTATTTGGTGATCGGTATGGCTACACCTTC
TRBV7-9	TRBJ2-2	NA	NA	CASSAGAVTGELFF	TGTGCCAGCAGTGCGGGGGCGGTCACCGGGGAGCTGTTTTTT
TRBV9	TRBJ2-3	NA	NA	CASSVDWRDTDTQYF	TGTGCCAGCAGCGTAGATTGGCGGGACACTGATACGCAGTATTTT
TRBV20-1	TRBJ1-1	NA	NA	CSAPGNTEAFF	TGCAGTGCTCCGGGGAACACTGAAGCTTTCTTT
TRBV11-2	TRBJ2-6	NA	NA	CASSFEGNSGANVLTF	TGTGCCAGCAGCTTCGAGGGGAACTCTGGGGCCAACGTCCTGACTTTC
TRBV7-2	TRBJ1-2	NA	NA	CASSPQPGSYGYTF	TGTGCCAGCAGCCCCCAGCCAGGGAGCTATGGCTACACCTTC
TRBV4-1	TRBJ2-3	NA	NA	CASSQDLRAGSSTDTQYF	TGCGCCAGCAGCCAAGATCTAAGGGCTGGCTCCAGCACAGATACGCAGTATTTT
TRBV6-4	TRBJ1-2	NA	NA	CASSQTHGGYYGYTF	TGTGCCAGCAGTCAGACACACGGAGGATACTATGGCTACACCTTC
TRBV30	TRBJ2-3	NA	TRBD2	CAWRTSDFFTDTQYF	TGTGCCTGGAGGACTAGCGATTTTTTCACAGATACGCAGTATTTT
TRBV18	TRBJ2-1	NA	NA	CASSPSYNEQFF	TGTGCCAGCTCTCCCAGCTACAATGAGCAGTTCTTC
TRBV7-9	TRBJ1-2	NA	NA	CASSFQDRHGYTF	TGTGCCAGCAGCTTCCAGGACCGTCATGGCTACACCTTC
TRBV7-8	TRBJ1-6	NA	NA	CASSGAGPYYNSPLHF	TGTGCCAGCAGCGGGGCAGGACCTTACTATAATTCACCCCTCCACTTT